The subject of this entry is one T cell receptor (beta chain). This CDR3 is also generated by other DNA sequences in the sample. Per germline, CDR1 SGHNT and CDR2 YYREEE (reference sequence). Deletions cut 4 bases from V and 0 bases from J, with 14 bases between. This CDR3 has 15 residues. CD4+ cells underwent separation, giving CD45RA+ naive and CD45RA-negative memory subsets. The assay ran at deep level. Repertoires were generated with immunoSEQ multiplex PCR, while TCRdb's copy carries only in-frame clones and drops some. This table has about 2 million clones, 85% to 95% appearing once. These data belong to a study of shared clonotypes between healthy human individuals.

This clonotype was obtained from a young man in good health. The sample was naive CD4+ T cells sorted from blood. Subset noted: CD45RA+ positively selected. The chain carries TRBV5-4 and TRBJ2-7; D possibly corresponds to TRBD1 (5 bases). DNA for the CDR3: TGTGCCAGCAGCCGATCCCAGGGATCCTCCTACGAGCAGTACTTC. This translates into CASSRSQGSSYEQYF.